This T cell receptor (beta chain) was captured by sequencing in a study of blood T cell repertoires in COVID-19. On the study more broadly: Acute and convalescent COVID-19 specimens originated in the United States, Italy and Spain. T cells, B-cell-depleted T cells, or PBMCs provided the cDNA or gDNA that served as material.

The CDR3 contains 12 residues. The V segment lost 9 bases and the J segment 3 bases; nucleotides outside the gene matches: 5. Looked up from germline, CDR1 is ENHRY and CDR2 is SYGVKD. Only one count was recorded for this clone. Study processing details: Reference gene primer amplification in the assay estimated nucleated cell counts. Only in-frame clones appear in the TCRdb table, and some are missing; sequencing was by immunoSEQ multiplex PCR. D and trimming come from the DNA, and the V and J calls and clone size come from that table. The sample lists under 200,000 clones, 83% occurring once. The TCR was taken from a human donor in a cohort sampled during active COVID-19. The V gene is TRBV10-3, the J gene TRBJ2-7; 7 bases line up with TRBD1. Source material: peripheral blood. The CDR3 DNA follows: TGTGCCATTTCAACAGGGGACTACGAGCAGTACTTC. Protein product: CAISTGDYEQYF.